This T cell receptor (beta chain) was recorded in a study of OX40 agonist ivuxolimab in advanced cancers. Study overall: Mean age approximately 66 years, range about 23 to 80; 82.7% male.

TCRdb keeps only in-frame clones here, not all; method: immunoSEQ multiplex PCR. The sample shows almost 85,000 clones, 90% to 95% of them seen only once. Trimming shortened V by 2 bases and J by 0 bases, and 20 bases separated the two germline ends. Germline V gives CDR1 SGHDN, CDR2 FVKESK. The CDR3 covers 19 residues. Turning to this clone: The antigen remains unidentified.

General study findings and limits: By week 6 at 0.1 to 3.0 mg/kg, blood CD4+ and CD8+ T cells had expanded clonally. In general, CD8+ T cells held more expanded clones than CD4+ did, on average. Antigen specificity of clonally expanded peripheral T cells was not established.

This receptor was taken from an adult with an advanced solid tumor such as melanoma, head and neck, liver or kidney cancer. The sequenced sample was CD4+ or CD8+ T cells sorted from blood, obtained in a trial of the OX40 agonist ivuxolimab. The V and J genes are TRBV14 and TRBJ1-3; D gene unclear. The CDR3: CASSQLSSFTWGSGNTIYF. The CDR3 DNA is TGTGCCAGCAGCCAACTTTCCTCCTTTACATGGGGCTCTGGAAACACCATATATTTT.